This entry describes one T cell receptor beta chain. Its matching antigen is unknown. This sample is part of a study of Ad26.COV2.S vaccination and SARS-CoV-2 variants. General study points: It was found that vaccine and placebo recipients had similar non-spike TCR breadth.

V was pared by 5 bases and J by 8 bases, with 12 bases between. The germline gives CDR1 MNHEY, CDR2 SMNVEV (reference sequence). CDR3 length: 13 amino acids. Clones were read by immunoSEQ multiplex PCR, and TCRdb kept only the in-frame ones, dropping some. The sample includes hundreds of thousands of clones, roughly 89% of them seen just once. The treatment: about 20 received Ad26.COV2.S at low or high dose, single or two shots; five or six received placebo; per-sample allocation not given. Day 63 after the first injection of vaccine or placebo was the sampling time. Sample: peripheral blood, taken in a trial of Ad26.COV2.S vaccine versus placebo. The chain couples TRBV27 to TRBJ1-4; D is possibly TRBD1 (5 bases). This TCR was sampled from a person aged 18-60 years who received the Ad26.COV2.S COVID-19 vaccine or a placebo. The CDR3 region has the DNA TGTGCCAGCAGTCAGACCAGGGTCGAAAAACTGTTTTTT. Translated: CASSQTRVEKLFF.